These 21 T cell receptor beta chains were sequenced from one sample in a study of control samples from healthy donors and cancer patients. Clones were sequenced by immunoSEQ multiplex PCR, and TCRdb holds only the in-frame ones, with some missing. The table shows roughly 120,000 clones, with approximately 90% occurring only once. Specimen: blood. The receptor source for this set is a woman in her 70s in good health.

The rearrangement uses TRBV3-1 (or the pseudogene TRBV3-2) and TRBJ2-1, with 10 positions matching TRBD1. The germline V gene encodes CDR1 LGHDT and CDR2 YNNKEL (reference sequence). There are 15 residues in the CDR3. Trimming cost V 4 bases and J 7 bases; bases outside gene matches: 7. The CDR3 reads CASSRRDRGGNEQFF. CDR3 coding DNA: TGTGCCAGCAGCCGCAGGGACAGGGGCGGGAATGAGCAGTTCTTC.

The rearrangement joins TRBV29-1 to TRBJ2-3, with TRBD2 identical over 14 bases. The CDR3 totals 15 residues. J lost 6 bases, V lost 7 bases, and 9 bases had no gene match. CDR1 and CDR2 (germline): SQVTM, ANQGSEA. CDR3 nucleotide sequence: TGCAGCGCAGGGACTAGCGGGGGCCCAACCGATACGCAGTATTTT. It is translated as CSAGTSGGPTDTQYF.

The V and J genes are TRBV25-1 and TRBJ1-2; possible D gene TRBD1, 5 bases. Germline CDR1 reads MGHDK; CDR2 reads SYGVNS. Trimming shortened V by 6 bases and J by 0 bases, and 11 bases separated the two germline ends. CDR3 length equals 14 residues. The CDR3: CASRDRQSNYGYTF. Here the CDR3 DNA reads TGTGCCAGCAGGGACCGACAGTCTAACTATGGCTACACCTTC.

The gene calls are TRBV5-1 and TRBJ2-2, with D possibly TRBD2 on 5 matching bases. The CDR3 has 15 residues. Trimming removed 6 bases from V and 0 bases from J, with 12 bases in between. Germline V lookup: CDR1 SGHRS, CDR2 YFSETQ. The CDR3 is CASKRAVSNTGELFF. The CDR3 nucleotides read TGCGCCAGCAAGAGGGCGGTATCGAACACCGGGGAGCTGTTTTTT.

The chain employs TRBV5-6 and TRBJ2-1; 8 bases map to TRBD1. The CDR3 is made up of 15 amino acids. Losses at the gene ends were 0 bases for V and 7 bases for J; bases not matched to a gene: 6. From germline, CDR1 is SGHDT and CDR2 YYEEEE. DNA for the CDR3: TGTGCCAGCAGCTTGGGACAGGGGCTAAGGAATGAGCAGTTCTTC. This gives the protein CASSLGQGLRNEQFF.

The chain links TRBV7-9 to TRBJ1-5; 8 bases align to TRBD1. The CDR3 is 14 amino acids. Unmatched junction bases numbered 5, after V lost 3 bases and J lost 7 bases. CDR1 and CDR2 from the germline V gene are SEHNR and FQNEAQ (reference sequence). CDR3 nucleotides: TGTGCCAGCAGCTTGGGACAGGCCCTACAGCCCCAGCATTTT. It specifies CASSLGQALQPQHF.

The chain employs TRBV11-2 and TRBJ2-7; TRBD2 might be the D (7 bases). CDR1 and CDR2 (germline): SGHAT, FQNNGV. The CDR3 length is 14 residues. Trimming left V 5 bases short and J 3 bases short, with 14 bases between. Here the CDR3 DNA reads TGTGCCAGCAGCCCAGGGGCTAGCGGCTACGAGCAGTACTTC. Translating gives CASSPGASGYEQYF.

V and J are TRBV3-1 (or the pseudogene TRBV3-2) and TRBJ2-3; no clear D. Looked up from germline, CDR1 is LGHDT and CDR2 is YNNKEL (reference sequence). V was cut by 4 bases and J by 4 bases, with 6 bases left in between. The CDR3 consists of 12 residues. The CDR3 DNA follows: TGTGCCAGCAGCCTCCTATCAGATACGCAGTATTTT. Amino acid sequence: CASSLLSDTQYF.

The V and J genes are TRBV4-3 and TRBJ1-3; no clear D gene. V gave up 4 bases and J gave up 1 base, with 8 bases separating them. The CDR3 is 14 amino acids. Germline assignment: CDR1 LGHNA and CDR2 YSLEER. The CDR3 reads CASSLDISGNTIYF. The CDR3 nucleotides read TGCGCCAGCAGCCTCGACATATCTGGAAACACCATATATTTT.

The CDR3 bases are TGTGCCAGCAATTCTCCGGGACTAGCGGACGAGCAGTACTTC. Protein product: CASNSPGLADEQYF. The chain couples TRBV11-2 to TRBJ2-7; 11 bases match TRBD2. V was pared by 7 bases and J by 5 bases, with 7 bases of the junction left unmatched. This CDR3 has 14 amino acids. Germline values: CDR1 SGHAT, CDR2 FQNNGV.

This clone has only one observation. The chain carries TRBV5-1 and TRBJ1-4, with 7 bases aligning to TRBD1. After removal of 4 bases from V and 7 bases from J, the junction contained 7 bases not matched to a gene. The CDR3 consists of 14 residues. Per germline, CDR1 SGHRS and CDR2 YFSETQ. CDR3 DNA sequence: TGCGCCAGCAGCCCTAAGACAGGGAGTGAAAAACTGTTTTTT. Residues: CASSPKTGSEKLFF.

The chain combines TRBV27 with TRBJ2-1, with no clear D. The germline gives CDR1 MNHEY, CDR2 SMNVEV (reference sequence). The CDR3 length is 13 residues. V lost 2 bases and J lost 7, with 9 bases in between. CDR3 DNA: TGTGCCAGCAGTTTACAGGCGACAAATGAGCAGTTCTTC. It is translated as CASSLQATNEQFF.

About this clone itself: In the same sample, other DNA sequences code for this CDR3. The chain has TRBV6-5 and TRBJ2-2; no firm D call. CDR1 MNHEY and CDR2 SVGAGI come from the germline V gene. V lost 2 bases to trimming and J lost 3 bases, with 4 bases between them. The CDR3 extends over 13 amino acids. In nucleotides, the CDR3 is TGTGCCAGCAGTTACGGGGACACCGGGGAGCTGTTTTTT. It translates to CASSYGDTGELFF.

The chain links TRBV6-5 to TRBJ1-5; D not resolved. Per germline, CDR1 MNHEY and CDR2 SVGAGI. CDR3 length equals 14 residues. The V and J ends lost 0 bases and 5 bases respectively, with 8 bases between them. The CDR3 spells CASSYSSVDQPQHF. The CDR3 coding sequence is TGTGCCAGCAGTTACTCGAGCGTCGATCAGCCCCAGCATTTT.

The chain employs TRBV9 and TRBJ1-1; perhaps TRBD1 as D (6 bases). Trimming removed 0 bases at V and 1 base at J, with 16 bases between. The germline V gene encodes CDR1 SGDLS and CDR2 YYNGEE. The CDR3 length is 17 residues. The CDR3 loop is CASSVAGASWENTEAFF. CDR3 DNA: TGTGCCAGCAGCGTAGCAGGGGCAAGTTGGGAGAACACTGAAGCTTTCTTT.

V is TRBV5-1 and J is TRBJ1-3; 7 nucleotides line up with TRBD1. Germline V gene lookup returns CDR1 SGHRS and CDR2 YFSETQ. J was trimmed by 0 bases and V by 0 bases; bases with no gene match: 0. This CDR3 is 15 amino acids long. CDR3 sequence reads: CASSLEGASGNTIYF. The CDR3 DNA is TGCGCCAGCAGCTTGGAGGGGGCCTCTGGAAACACCATATATTTT.

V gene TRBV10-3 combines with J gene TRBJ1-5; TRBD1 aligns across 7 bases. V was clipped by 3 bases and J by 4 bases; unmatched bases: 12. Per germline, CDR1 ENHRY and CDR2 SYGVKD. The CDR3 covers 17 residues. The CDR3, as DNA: TGTGCCATCAGTGACCCACAGGGGACCCCGATTAATCAGCCCCAGCATTTT. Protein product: CAISDPQGTPINQPQHF.

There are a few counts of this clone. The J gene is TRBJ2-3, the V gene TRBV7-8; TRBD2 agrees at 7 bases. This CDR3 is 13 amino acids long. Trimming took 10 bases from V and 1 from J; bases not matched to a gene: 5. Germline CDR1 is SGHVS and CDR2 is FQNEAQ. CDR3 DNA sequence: TGTGCCATCTCGGGGGGACGCACAGATACGCAGTATTTT. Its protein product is CAISGGRTDTQYF.

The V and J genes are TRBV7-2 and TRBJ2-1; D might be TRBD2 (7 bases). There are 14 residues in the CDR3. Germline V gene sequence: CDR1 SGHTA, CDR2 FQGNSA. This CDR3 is CAGVRGLFYNEQFF. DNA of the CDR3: TGTGCAGGGGTGCGGGGGCTCTTCTACAATGAGCAGTTCTTC. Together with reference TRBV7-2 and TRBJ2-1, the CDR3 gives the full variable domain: GAGVSQSPSNKVTEKGKDVELRCDPISGHTALYWYRQSLGQGLEFLIYFQGNSAPDKSGLPSDRFSAERTGGSVSTLTIQRTQQEDSAVYLCAGVRGLFYNEQFFGPGTRLTVL.

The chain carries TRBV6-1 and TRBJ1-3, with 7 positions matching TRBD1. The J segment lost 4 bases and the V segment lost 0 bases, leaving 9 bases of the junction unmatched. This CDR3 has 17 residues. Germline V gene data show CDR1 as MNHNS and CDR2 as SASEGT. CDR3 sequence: CASSEASARRGGNTIYF. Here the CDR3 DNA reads TGTGCCAGCAGTGAAGCATCGGCTCGCAGGGGGGGAAACACCATATATTTT.

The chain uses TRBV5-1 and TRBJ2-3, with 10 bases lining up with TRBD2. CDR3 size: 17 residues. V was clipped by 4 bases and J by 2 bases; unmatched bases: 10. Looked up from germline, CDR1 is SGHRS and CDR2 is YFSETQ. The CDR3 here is CASSLSLAGAYTDTQYF. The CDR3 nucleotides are TGCGCCAGCAGCCTATCCCTAGCGGGGGCCTACACAGATACGCAGTATTTT.